This T cell receptor (beta chain) was profiled in a study of shared clonotypes between healthy human individuals. The CDR3 spans 15 residues. After removal of 4 bases from V and 5 bases from J, the junction contained 6 bases not matched to a gene. Looked up from germline, CDR1 is SGHRS and CDR2 is YFSETQ. About this clone itself: Distinct nucleotide sequences in the sample also encode this CDR3.

Only in-frame clones appear in the TCRdb table, and some are missing; sequencing was by immunoSEQ multiplex PCR. The sample has under 2,500,000 clones, under 97% seen once. This receptor was identified in a man younger than 35 in good health. The chain is built from TRBV5-1 and TRBJ1-6; 7 nucleotides match TRBD1. Sequenced sample: naive CD4+ T cells sorted from blood. Regarding subset: CD45RA+ positively selected. The DNA for the CDR3 is TGCGCCAGCAGCCAAGGGACAGTTGATAATTCACCCCTCCACTTT. Its translation: CASSQGTVDNSPLHF.